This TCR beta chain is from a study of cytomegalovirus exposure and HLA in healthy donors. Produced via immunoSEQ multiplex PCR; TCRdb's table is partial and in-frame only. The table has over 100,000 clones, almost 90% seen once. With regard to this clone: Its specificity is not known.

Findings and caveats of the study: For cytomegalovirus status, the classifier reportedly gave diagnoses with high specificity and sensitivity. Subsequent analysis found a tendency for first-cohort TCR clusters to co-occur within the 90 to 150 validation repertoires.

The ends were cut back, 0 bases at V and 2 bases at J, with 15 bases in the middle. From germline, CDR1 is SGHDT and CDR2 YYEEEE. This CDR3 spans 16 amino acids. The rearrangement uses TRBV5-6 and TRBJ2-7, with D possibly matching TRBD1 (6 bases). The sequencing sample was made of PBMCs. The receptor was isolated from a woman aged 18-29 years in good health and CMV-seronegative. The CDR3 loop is CASSLGTGTLTYEQYF. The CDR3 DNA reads TGTGCCAGCAGCTTGGGAACCGGGACACTTACCTACGAGCAGTACTTC.